These 32 T cell receptor beta chains were sequenced from one sample in a study of CD8 T cells in ankylosing spondylitis. TCRdb reprocessed the 5' RACE reads via MiXCR and lists one record per CDR3 protein. This table holds 40,000 or so distinct CDR3 sequences, around 2.9% found once. The sequencing input was blood, either unsorted or a sorted T cell fraction (not recorded which). These receptor sequences come from a male donor with ankylosing spondylitis or in good health (not recorded which).

This clonotype occurred many times. The chain employs TRBV9 and TRBJ2-1, with a possible D match to TRBD2 (6 bases). The CDR3 length is 13 residues. V shed 8 bases and J shed 9 bases, with 18 bases lying between them. In germline, CDR1 is SGDLS, CDR2 YYNGEE. The CDR3 loop reads CASNPGGISEQFF. The CDR3 DNA is TGTGCCAGTAATCCTGGGGGGATCAGTGAGCAGTTCTTC.

This clonotype has at least ten counts. This chain joins TRBV9 and TRBJ2-2; 8 bases are shared with TRBD1. With 4 bases clipped from V and 4 bases from J, the junction kept 6 bases outside the gene matches. The CDR3 covers 15 residues. Germline assignment: CDR1 SGDLS and CDR2 YYNGEE. The CDR3 loop is CASSLDRVLTGELFF. DNA of the CDR3: TGTGCCAGCAGCTTGGACAGGGTCCTCACCGGGGAGCTGTTTTTT.

Many counts were recorded for this clonotype. The chain is built from TRBV9 and TRBJ1-4, with no clear D. The V and J ends lost 4 bases and 7 bases respectively, with 8 bases between them. CDR3 length: 12 residues. Germline V gene sequence: CDR1 SGDLS, CDR2 YYNGEE. The CDR3 sequence: CASSTSSEKLFF. The CDR3 DNA reads TGTGCCAGCAGCACTTCCTCTGAAAAACTGTTTTTT.

This clonotype was detected ten times or more. The gene calls are TRBV9 and TRBJ2-1, with TRBD2 matching 9 bases. The CDR3 is 16 amino acids. Germline trimming cut 4 bases from V and 4 bases from J; bases unmatched to any gene: 9. In germline, CDR1 is SGDLS, CDR2 YYNGEE. The CDR3 bases are TGTGCCAGCAGCTTCACTAGCGGGTTTTCATACAATGAGCAGTTCTTC. Translated: CASSFTSGFSYNEQFF.

This clonotype came up many times. J is TRBJ2-1 and V is TRBV9; 8 bases match TRBD2. V trimming: 7 bases; J trimming: 9 bases; junction bases outside the gene matches: 15. Looked up from germline, CDR1 is SGDLS and CDR2 is YYNGEE. CDR3 length: 15 residues. This chain's CDR3 is CASSWGSGRGSEQFF. In DNA form, the CDR3 reads TGTGCCAGCTCTTGGGGGAGCGGGAGAGGAAGTGAGCAGTTCTTC.

At least ten counts were recorded for this clonotype. The rearrangement joins TRBV9 to TRBJ2-7, with 8 bases lining up with TRBD1. J gave up 7 bases and V 0 bases, and 3 bases lay outside the gene matches. The CDR3 is made up of 13 amino acids. The germline CDR1 and CDR2 sequences are SGDLS and YYNGEE. This CDR3 reads CASSVGRGLEQYF. In DNA, the CDR3 is TGTGCCAGCAGCGTAGGCAGGGGGCTTGAGCAGTACTTC.

This clonotype showed up many times. V and J are TRBV9 and TRBJ1-1; perhaps TRBD1 as D (5 bases). Germline V gene lookup returns CDR1 SGDLS and CDR2 YYNGEE. V gave up 3 bases and J gave up 4 bases, with 16 bases separating them. The CDR3 loop spans 15 amino acids. CDR3 in amino acids: CASSAGGGRGTEAFF. The CDR3 DNA sequence: TGTGCCAGCAGCGCCGGGGGTGGGAGGGGCACTGAAGCTTTCTTT.

At least ten counts were recorded for this clonotype. The chain uses TRBV21-1 and TRBJ1-1; the tabulated D call, TRBD1, remains unverified against the DNA. TRBV21-1 is a known pseudogene. This CDR3 spans 19 amino acids. CDR3 bases: TGTGCCAGCAGCAATGAACTTCCCGGAAAGGGTCCCTACAACACTGAAGCTTTCTTT. It codes for CASSNELPGKGPYNTEAFF.

This clonotype showed up many times. The rearrangement links TRBV9 to TRBJ2-3; possibly TRBD1 for D (5 bases). From germline, CDR1 is SGDLS and CDR2 YYNGEE. V lost 4 bases, J lost 6 bases, and 9 bases lay in between. This CDR3 comprises 12 residues. The CDR3 protein is CASSPGRDTQYF. The DNA of the CDR3 is TGTGCCAGCAGCCCAGGGCGGGATACGCAGTATTTT.

Comment on this clonotype: At one end, the junction sequence differs from germline, possibly due to a read error. The rearrangement joins TRBV9 to TRBJ2-1; perhaps TRBD2 as D (6 bases). This CDR3 has 14 residues. Germline CDR1 reads SGDLS; CDR2 reads YYNGEE. As DNA, the CDR3 is TGTGCCATCAGCGCCCAACTAGCCGCCAATGAGCAGTTCTTC. Translation: CAISAQLAANEQFF.

This clonotype was observed many times. Here the CDR3 DNA reads TGTGCCAGCAGCGTACAGGAGGAATACAATGAGCAGTTCTTC. Translated, it gives CASSVQEEYNEQFF. The chain has TRBV9 and TRBJ2-1; possibly TRBD2 for D (5 bases). The V gene lost 1 base and the J gene lost 4 bases, with 9 bases spanning the gap. CDR3 length: 14 amino acids. Germline lookup yields CDR1 SGDLS and CDR2 YYNGEE.

This clonotype has at least ten counts. The chain carries TRBV9 and TRBJ2-5; 12 bases agree with TRBD1. The J segment lost 5 bases and the V segment lost 4 bases, leaving 12 bases of the junction unmatched. Germline V gene lookup returns CDR1 SGDLS and CDR2 YYNGEE. The CDR3 has 17 residues. The CDR3 coding sequence is TGTGCCAGCAGCCCAGGGACAGGGGGCGACCTAGGGGAGACCCAGTACTTC. This sequence encodes CASSPGTGGDLGETQYF.

The table lists this clonotype with many counts. The gene calls are TRBV5-1 and TRBJ2-7; D unresolved. CDR1 and CDR2 from the germline V gene are SGHRS and YFSETQ. The CDR3 runs to 10 residues. Trimming pared 10 bases from V and 4 bases from J, leaving 9 bases between. CDR3 region: CAGKQYEQYF. As DNA, the CDR3 is TGCGCCGGTAAACAATACGAGCAGTACTTC.

This chain joins TRBV9 and TRBJ2-2; the match to TRBD2 covers 7 bases. Trimming at V came to 3 bases and at J to 9 bases, leaving 8 bases not matched to a gene. There are 14 residues in the CDR3. Germline CDR1 is SGDLS and CDR2 is YYNGEE. The DNA of the CDR3 is TGTGCCAGCAGCGACCTTAGCGGGTCCCGGGAGCTGTTTTTT. Translated: CASSDLSGSRELFF.

The sample holds many counts of this clonotype. The genes are TRBV9 and TRBJ1-1; possibly TRBD1 for D (6 bases). Per the germline V gene, CDR1 is SGDLS and CDR2 is YYNGEE. Trimming removed 0 bases from V and 3 bases from J, with 15 bases in between. This CDR3 region has 16 residues. The CDR3 nucleotides read TGTGCCAGCAGCGTAGCACTAGGGGGGGGGGACACTGAAGCTTTCTTT. Protein product: CASSVALGGGDTEAFF. Supplemented by reference TRBV9 and TRBJ1-1, the full variable domain reads DSGVTQTPKHLITATGQRVTLRCSPRSGDLSVYWYQQSLDQGLQFLIQYYNGEERAKGNILERFSAQQFPDLHSELNLSSLELGDSALYFCASSVALGGGDTEAFFGQGTRLTVV.

Ten or more counts support this clonotype. The chain is built from TRBV9 and TRBJ2-7, with 12 bases that match TRBD2. The CDR3 is 15 residues long. Germline CDR1 SGDLS, CDR2 YYNGEE. Trimming at V came to 4 bases and at J to 7 bases, leaving 9 bases not matched to a gene. The CDR3 coding sequence is TGTGCCAGCAGCCCCCGACTAGCGGGAGCTGGAGAGCAGTACTTC. This gives the protein CASSPRLAGAGEQYF.

This clonotype was observed many times. The chain combines TRBV9 with TRBJ2-7, with D tentatively TRBD2 (6 bases). In germline, CDR1 is SGDLS, CDR2 YYNGEE. V lost 4 bases and J lost 0, with 26 bases in between. The CDR3 covers 19 residues. This CDR3 reads CASSPRDSLSIASSYEQYF. The CDR3 DNA reads as TGTGCCAGCAGCCCGCGGGACTCCCTATCCATTGCTTCCTCCTACGAGCAGTACTTC.

There are many counts of this clonotype. This rearrangement joins TRBV27 to TRBJ2-3; D gene unclear. Germline V lookup: CDR1 MNHEY, CDR2 SMNVEV (reference sequence). V lost 9 bases and J 0 bases, leaving 1 base between the germline ends. This CDR3 has 10 residues. As DNA, the CDR3 is TGTGCCAGGAGCACAGATACGCAGTATTTT. Translating it yields CARSTDTQYF.

Many counts were recorded for this clonotype. The CDR3 protein is CASSVATDSNSPLHF. The CDR3 DNA reads TGTGCCAGCAGCGTAGCTACGGACAGTAATTCACCCCTCCACTTT. V gene TRBV9 combines with J gene TRBJ1-6; tentatively, D is TRBD1 (6 bases). The CDR3 sequence is 15 residues long. The germline V gene has CDR1 SGDLS and CDR2 YYNGEE. Trimming took 0 bases from V and 6 from J, leaving 10 bases between them.

The table lists this clonotype with many counts. The rearrangement joins TRBV9 to TRBJ2-7; 7 nucleotides align to TRBD1. This CDR3 has 15 residues. After removal of 3 bases from V and 4 bases from J, the junction contained 10 bases not matched to a gene. Per germline, CDR1 SGDLS and CDR2 YYNGEE. This chain's CDR3 is CASSGRPDRSYEQYF. CDR3 in DNA: TGTGCCAGCAGCGGACGTCCGGACAGGTCATACGAGCAGTACTTC.

This clonotype was seen ten or more times. V is TRBV9 and J is TRBJ1-6; D might be TRBD1 (6 bases). CDR1 SGDLS and CDR2 YYNGEE come from the germline V gene. CDR3 size: 15 residues. V dropped 4 bases and J dropped 7 bases, with 15 bases sitting between them. The CDR3 loop reads CASSPGQGLNSPLHF. Here the CDR3 DNA reads TGTGCCAGCAGCCCCGGGCAGGGGCTCAATTCACCCCTCCACTTT.

This clonotype came up many times. As DNA, the CDR3 is TGTGCCAGCAGCGTAGGTCATCTGAACACTGAAGCTTTCTTT. Amino acid sequence: CASSVGHLNTEAFF. This chain joins TRBV9 and TRBJ1-1; D uncertain. This CDR3 is built from 14 residues. The V end was cut by 0 bases, the J end by 0 bases, with 6 bases between. Germline-derived CDR1 and CDR2 are SGDLS and YYNGEE.

At least ten counts were recorded for this clonotype. This rearrangement joins TRBV9 to TRBJ2-1; TRBD2 is a possible D gene (5 bases). V lost 8 bases and J 4 bases, leaving 10 bases between the germline ends. The CDR3 length is 12 residues. From germline, CDR1 is SGDLS and CDR2 YYNGEE. The CDR3 sequence: CASDSGYNEQFF. CDR3 coding DNA: TGTGCCAGTGACTCGGGGTACAATGAGCAGTTCTTC.

This clonotype was seen many times. The CDR3, as DNA: TGTGCCAGCAGCGTAGAATACGGTCCAAATTCACCCCTCCACTTT. Protein sequence: CASSVEYGPNSPLHF. V gene TRBV9 combines with J gene TRBJ1-6; D call uncertain. Germline assignment: CDR1 SGDLS and CDR2 YYNGEE. V was pared by 0 bases and J by 7 bases, with 11 bases between. The CDR3 runs 15 residues.

Many counts were recorded for this clonotype. The chain combines TRBV9 with TRBJ1-2; D might be TRBD1 (6 bases). The V gene lost 3 bases and the J gene lost 0 bases, with 15 bases spanning the gap. This CDR3 contains 16 residues. CDR1 is SGDLS and CDR2 is YYNGEE in the germline V gene. CDR3 bases: TGTGCCAGCAGCGGGAGGACAGTTCGACCTAACTATGGCTACACCTTC. Its translation: CASSGRTVRPNYGYTF.

This clonotype was recorded at least ten times. This chain uses TRBV9 with TRBJ2-2; possible D gene TRBD2, 6 bases. In germline, CDR1 is SGDLS, CDR2 YYNGEE. The CDR3 sequence is 15 residues long. The V gene lost 1 base and the J gene lost 3 bases, with 10 bases spanning the gap. This CDR3 is CASSVTGSYTGELFF. The CDR3 DNA follows: TGTGCCAGCAGCGTAACCGGGAGCTACACCGGGGAGCTGTTTTTT.

In this sample, this clonotype turned up many times. The chain recombines TRBV9 with TRBJ2-2; D not certain. V lost 5 bases to trimming and J lost 7 bases, with 15 bases between them. The CDR3 sequence is 14 residues long. Germline-derived CDR1 and CDR2 are SGDLS and YYNGEE. CDR3 region: CASRAHGNVGELFF. The CDR3 DNA reads TGTGCCAGCAGGGCTCACGGAAATGTCGGGGAGCTGTTTTTT.

The sample holds many counts of this clonotype. The rearrangement joins TRBV9 to TRBJ2-3, with 9 bases lining up with TRBD2. Germline trimming cut 0 bases from V and 3 bases from J; bases unmatched to any gene: 8. CDR1 and CDR2 from the germline V gene are SGDLS and YYNGEE. CDR3 length equals 17 residues. CDR3 in amino acids: CASSVAGGRASTDTQYF. The CDR3 coding sequence is TGTGCCAGCAGCGTAGCGGGCGGGAGGGCCTCGACAGATACGCAGTATTTT.

At least ten counts were recorded for this clonotype. The chain carries TRBV9 and TRBJ2-5, with D tentatively TRBD1 or TRBD2 (5 bases each). The CDR3 totals 13 residues. Germline CDR1 and CDR2: SGDLS and YYNGEE. V shed 3 bases and J shed 1 base, with 7 bases lying between them. The CDR3 region is CASSAGTQETQYF. Written as DNA, the CDR3 is TGTGCCAGCAGCGCCGGGACCCAAGAGACCCAGTACTTC.

Many counts were recorded for this clonotype. The chain joins TRBV9 to TRBJ2-7; D tentatively reads TRBD1 or TRBD2 (6 bases each). Trimming cost V 0 bases and J 3 bases, with 13 bases left between them. The CDR3 loop spans 15 amino acids. Germline V gene sequence: CDR1 SGDLS, CDR2 YYNGEE. The DNA of the CDR3 is TGTGCCAGCAGCGTAGAACCGGGGGCGATCTACGAGCAGTACTTC. Its protein is CASSVEPGAIYEQYF.

This clonotype was seen repeatedly, ten times or more. V and J are TRBV9 and TRBJ2-2; 10 bases agree with TRBD2. The trim removed 1 base at V and 4 bases at J, leaving 7 bases unmatched. Per germline, CDR1 SGDLS and CDR2 YYNGEE. The CDR3 totals 17 residues. CDR3 bases: TGTGCCAGCAGCGTATCTAGCGGGAGCTTTTCCACCGGGGAGCTGTTTTTT. This sequence encodes CASSVSSGSFSTGELFF.

This clonotype was observed many times. The V and J genes are TRBV9 and TRBJ2-2, with D possibly TRBD2 on 6 matching bases. CDR3 length: 14 residues. Germline CDR1 SGDLS, CDR2 YYNGEE. V lost 0 bases and J 6 bases, leaving 9 bases between the germline ends. This CDR3 is CASSVAGGPGELFF. CDR3 sequence (DNA): TGTGCCAGCAGCGTAGCTGGAGGGCCCGGGGAGCTGTTTTTT. The full variable domain, with the rest looked up from reference TRBV9 and TRBJ2-2, is DSGVTQTPKHLITATGQRVTLRCSPRSGDLSVYWYQQSLDQGLQFLIQYYNGEERAKGNILERFSAQQFPDLHSELNLSSLELGDSALYFCASSVAGGPGELFFGEGSRLTVL.